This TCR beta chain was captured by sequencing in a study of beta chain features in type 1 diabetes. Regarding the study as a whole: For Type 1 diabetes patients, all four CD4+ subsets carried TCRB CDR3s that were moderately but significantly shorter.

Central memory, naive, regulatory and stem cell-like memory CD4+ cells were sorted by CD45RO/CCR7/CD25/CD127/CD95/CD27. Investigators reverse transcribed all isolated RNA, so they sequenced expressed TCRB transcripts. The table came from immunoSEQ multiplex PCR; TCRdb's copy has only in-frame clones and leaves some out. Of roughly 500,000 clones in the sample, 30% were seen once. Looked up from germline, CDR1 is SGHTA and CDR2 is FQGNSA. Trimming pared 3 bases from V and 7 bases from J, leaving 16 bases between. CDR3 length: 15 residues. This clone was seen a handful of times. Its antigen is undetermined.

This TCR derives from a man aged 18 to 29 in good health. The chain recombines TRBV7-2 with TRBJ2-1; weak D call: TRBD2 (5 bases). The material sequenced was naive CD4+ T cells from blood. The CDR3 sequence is CASSLLAPPGNEQFF. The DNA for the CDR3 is TGTGCCAGCAGCTTGCTAGCTCCCCCGGGGAATGAGCAGTTCTTC.